This section outlines one TCR beta chain sequence together with its context. This specimen comes from a study of CD8 T cells in Susac syndrome. Per the germline V gene, CDR1 is LNHNV and CDR2 is YYDKDF (reference sequence). Trimming took 3 bases from V and 7 from J, leaving 22 bases between them. CDR3 size: 16 residues. Sequencing of TCR beta was performed on blood CD8+ T cells and on blood CD4+ T cells. The healthy controls were matched to patients by age and sex. FACS enriched CD8+ TEMRA cells, while bulk CD8+ and CD4+ were negatively isolated. The authors reverse transcribed roughly 0.5 to 1 ug RNA with random hexamers. By means of immunoSEQ multiplex PCR, TCR beta CDR3 spanning 54 Vbeta and 13 Jbeta underwent amplification. Using its own MiXCR run on the immunoSEQ multiplex PCR reads, TCRdb lists one record per CDR3 protein. The sample includes over 100,000 distinct CDR3 sequences, 96% of them seen just once.

The rearrangement uses TRBV15 and TRBJ2-7; no firm D call. What was sequenced was CD4+ T cells from PBMCs. The receptor was isolated from a human donor in good health. CDR3 sequence (DNA): TGTGCCACCAGCAGGGTAGAAGGCCCCACGGGTGGTGAGCAGTACTTC. This encodes CATSRVEGPTGGEQYF.